The 7 T cell receptor beta chains listed next were all sequenced from one sample in a study of OX40 agonist ivuxolimab in advanced cancers. Assay: immunoSEQ multiplex PCR; the TCRdb copy retains only in-frame clones and omits some. The profile covers more than 35,000 clones, with over 80% appearing a single time and about 7% taken by the ten largest. The sample consisted of CD4+ or CD8+ T cells sorted from blood, taken in a trial of the OX40 agonist ivuxolimab. The receptors were gathered from an adult with an advanced solid tumor such as melanoma, head and neck, liver or kidney cancer.

The rearrangement joins TRBV7-6 to TRBJ2-2, with D perhaps given as TRBD1 or TRBD2 (5 bases each). V shed 5 bases and J shed 4 bases, with 11 bases lying between them. This CDR3 is 14 amino acids long. Germline V gene data show CDR1 as SGHVS and CDR2 as FNYEAQ. CDR3 amino acids: CASSRGTATGELFF. Written as DNA, the CDR3 is TGTGCCAGCAGCCGTGGGACGGCCACCGGGGAGCTGTTTTTT.

This clone was found a few times. The rearrangement uses TRBV30 and TRBJ2-1; D not certain. The V end was cut by 2 bases, the J end by 12 bases, with 14 bases between. The CDR3 has 12 amino acids. The germline gives CDR1 GTSNPN, CDR2 SVGIG (reference sequence). DNA of the CDR3: TGTGCCTGGAGTCAACCGCAGGAGAGGCAGTTCTTC. Protein: CAWSQPQERQFF.

The sample holds one count of this clone. The chain uses TRBV5-6 and TRBJ1-5; TRBD1 agrees at 12 bases. Germline lookup yields CDR1 SGHDT and CDR2 YYEEEE. V lost 4 bases, J lost 9 bases, and 8 bases stayed unmatched. The CDR3 is 15 amino acids. The CDR3 loop is CASSLGTGGPRPQHF. CDR3 DNA: TGTGCCAGCAGCCTCGGGACAGGGGGCCCTAGGCCCCAGCATTTT.

This chain links TRBV4-1 with TRBJ2-7, with 13 bases that match TRBD2. V shed 0 bases, J shed 8 bases, and the junction held 4 bases outside the gene matches. This CDR3 region has 15 residues. Per germline, CDR1 MGHRA and CDR2 YSYEKL. The DNA of the CDR3 is TGCGCCAGCAGCCAAGATGGGACTAGCGGGACTCAGCAGTACTTC. It encodes CASSQDGTSGTQQYF.

The chain joins TRBV2 to TRBJ1-6; D remains ambiguous. V was cut by 6 bases and J by 7 bases, with 13 bases left in between. The CDR3 consists of 14 residues. Looked up from germline, CDR1 is SNHLY and CDR2 is FYNNEI. The CDR3 protein is CASSALAANSPLHF. CDR3 nucleotide sequence: TGTGCCAGCAGCGCGTTGGCAGCGAATTCACCCCTCCACTTT. Full variable domain (remainder filled in from reference TRBV2 and TRBJ1-6): EPEVTQTPSHQVTQMGQEVILRCVPISNHLYFYWYRQILGQKVEFLVSFYNNEISEKSEIFDDQFSVERPDGSNFTLKIRSTKLEDSAMYFCASSALAANSPLHFGNGTRLTVT.

This clone was counted only a few times. The genes are TRBV5-4 and TRBJ1-1; D perhaps matches TRBD1 (5 bases). Germline CDR1 reads SGHNT; CDR2 reads YYREEE (reference sequence). V lost 2 bases and J 6 bases, leaving 11 bases between the germline ends. The CDR3 is 13 amino acids. In DNA, the CDR3 is TGTGCCAGCAGCTTCGGTGACAGTTCTGAAGCTTTCTTT. It yields the protein CASSFGDSSEAFF. The full variable domain, in which reference TRBV5-4 and TRBJ1-1 provide the parts outside the CDR3, is ETGVTQSPTHLIKTRGQQVTLRCSSQSGHNTVSWYQQALGQGPQFIFQYYREEENGRGNFPPRFSGLQFPNYSSELNVNALELDDSALYLCASSFGDSSEAFFGQGTRLTVV.

The chain combines TRBV5-1 with TRBJ2-1; 7 bases agree with TRBD2. The CDR3 spans 16 residues. The V and J ends lost 2 bases and 4 bases, in that order; junction bases with no gene match: 9. Germline CDR1 reads SGHRS; CDR2 reads YFSETQ. The CDR3: CASSFLGAGLYNEQFF. The CDR3 DNA reads TGCGCCAGCAGCTTCCTTGGAGCGGGATTATACAATGAGCAGTTCTTC. Complete variable domain (other parts from reference TRBV5-1 and TRBJ2-1): KAGVTQTPRYLIKTRGQQVTLSCSPISGHRSVSWYQQTPGQGLQFLFEYFSETQRNKGNFPGRFSGRQFSNSRSEMNVSTLELGDSALYLCASSFLGAGLYNEQFFGPGTRLTVL.